The source of this T cell receptor (beta chain) is a study of blood T cells in healthy people across ages (dated by TCRdb to the mid-2010s). Regarding the complete study: Template switching captured roughly one uniquely barcoded TCR beta cDNA molecule per two T cells in model experiments. Using deep sequencing normalized with unique cDNA molecular identifiers, the study measured how TCR beta repertoire diversity changes with age. Donors were grouped into four age groups: young (average roughly 15 years), middle-aged (under 40), aged (62) and long-lived (about 82). Donors of different ages were randomly distributed across sequencing lanes to avoid experimental bias. Two additional independent replicas of 1 million unique cDNA reads from the same blood draw were analyzed for two donors (one aged 18 to 30 and one aged 80 or older).

Overall study outcomes, separate from this receptor: There was a strong correlation between observed TCR beta diversity and the percentage of naive T cells measured by flow cytometry. Estimates of total diversity from one million sequenced T cells were regarded as lower bounds and underestimates. Because the CMV infection status of the donors was unknown, age-related changes in expanded clonotypes may potentially have been confounded. Because profiling used bulk unsorted PBMCs, naive and antigen-experienced compartments could not be compared conclusively. Compared with the aged group, the long-lived group had more naive CD4+ T cells, fewer expanded clones and increased TCR diversity, a pattern suggesting age selection. Observed TCR beta diversity per million T cells fell roughly linearly with age, and a significant reduction was already apparent by age roughly 40.

The roughly 37 donors, aged 6 to 90 years, were systemically healthy Caucasian individuals from Russia. Each donor gave ten milliliters of peripheral blood, collected into EDTA-treated Vacutainer tubes. Ficoll-Paque density-gradient centrifugation was used to isolate PBMCs, with at least 7 million per sample. Trizol reagent was used to extract total RNA from PBMCs, with at least 6 micrograms per sample. For every donor, flow cytometry on a PBMC aliquot measured the percentage of naive CD45RAhigh/CD27high T cells. This clonotype was observed a few times. Its antigen is still unknown. It has no much larger one-base neighbor in the sample; base qualities were not kept. Based on the germline V gene, the CDR1 and CDR2 sequences are KGHDR and SFDVKD. Reading from cysteine to phenylalanine, the CDR3 counts 14 amino acids. Of the read, only the CDR3 DNA is kept; its 42 bases are in frame from base 1. Libraries were made using 5' RACE. Sequencing was performed on an Illumina HiSeq 2500. A second PCR of about 6 to 12 cycles was performed with a sample-barcoded 5' primer and a J-beta primer mix. Each TCR beta cDNA molecule received a unique molecular identifier from a template-switch 5' adaptor carrying 12 random nucleotides. At least 2.5 million CDR3-containing paired-end reads were obtained from each sample. The Mint cDNA synthesis kit, primed by a TRBC-specific oligonucleotide, was used to synthesize first-strand cDNA from all RNA. Following uracil-DNA glycosylase treatment, a first 18-cycle PCR with universal primers M1SS and BC2_uni_R was performed on all cDNA. The original pipeline was this. For normalization, 1 million high-quality reads, each with a distinct molecular identifier, were randomly selected from each sample. Instead of being binned into consensus sequences, reads with shared molecular identifiers were discarded. MiTCR, set to a Q25 quality threshold and the strictest error-elimination algorithm, was used for CDR3 identification, clonotype clustering and error correction. A nonparametric unseen species model using Euler transformation provided a lower-bound estimate of total TCR beta diversity. TCRdb redid the processing of the public reads, applying fastp at Q25 and MiXCR, and retained in-frame beta chains. CDR3 protein sequences are deduplicated, and each keeps its most common genes and DNA. These V and J calls originate from TCRdb's pipeline instead of the authors' own analysis. The sample includes around 1.7 million distinct CDR3 sequences, with roughly 28% observed a single time. In total, the top ten clones hold approximately 7.7% of the sample.

The chain links TRBV24-1 with TRBJ2-1; the D gene remains uncertain. The J call is doubtful: the DNA matches TRBJ2-7 better. What was sequenced was blood. The clonotype was recovered from a woman in her twenties or thirties in good health. The CDR3 has the sequence CATSDWSGYNEQYF. The nucleotide sequence reads TGTGCCACCAGTGATTGGTCCGGCTACAATGAGCAGTACTTC.